The rows below give T cell receptor beta chains drawn from one sample of a study of blood T cell repertoires in COVID-19. Clones were sequenced by immunoSEQ multiplex PCR, and TCRdb holds only the in-frame ones, with some missing. The sample yields 84,000 or so clones, about 82% seen once. Sequencing used peripheral blood. The receptors were gathered from a woman older than 75 with acute or convalescent COVID-19. CDR3s include the opening cysteine and the closing phenylalanine or tryptophan. A D gene is named only where the DNA matches it firmly. A row's size may be missing; if present it is once, few, many or a size class.

CDR3aa: CASSRQTGFMNTEAFF
CDR3nt: TGTGCCAGCAGCCGTCAGACAGGGTTCATGAACACTGAAGCTTTCTTT
v_gene: TRBV3-1/TRBV3-2
d_gene: TRBD1
abundance: -
j_gene: TRBJ1-1

CDR3aa: CASSYSPGQGGNQPQHF
CDR3nt: TGTGCCAGCAGTTACTCGCCGGGACAGGGGGGCAATCAGCCCCAGCATTTT
v_gene: TRBV6-2/TRBV6-3
d_gene: TRBD1
abundance: few
j_gene: TRBJ1-5

CDR3aa: CASSPLLVAGTGELFF
CDR3nt: TGTGCCAGCAGCCCCCTTTTGGTCGCCGGCACCGGGGAGCTGTTTTTT
v_gene: TRBV27
d_gene: -
abundance: -
j_gene: TRBJ2-2

CDR3aa: CASSQDDGGSYEQYF
CDR3nt: TGTGCCAGCAGCCAAGATGACGGGGGTTCCTACGAGCAGTACTTC
v_gene: TRBV4-2
d_gene: -
abundance: -
j_gene: TRBJ2-7

CDR3aa: CASSLGLGPQHF
CDR3nt: TGTGCCAGCAGTTTAGGGCTCGGGCCCCAGCATTTT
v_gene: TRBV28
d_gene: -
abundance: -
j_gene: TRBJ1-5

CDR3aa: CASSSGPLVNGYTF
CDR3nt: TGTGCCAGCAGTTCCGGTCCTCTCGTTAATGGCTACACCTTC
v_gene: TRBV27
d_gene: -
abundance: -
j_gene: TRBJ1-2

CDR3aa: CASSQEGRGEQFF
CDR3nt: TGTGCCAGCAGCCAAGAAGGACGGGGGGAGCAGTTCTTC
v_gene: TRBV3-1/TRBV3-2
d_gene: -
abundance: -
j_gene: TRBJ2-1

CDR3aa: CASSNGQGSNNF
CDR3nt: TGTGCCAGCAGTAATGGACAGGGTTCTAACAACTTC
v_gene: TRBV28
d_gene: TRBD1
abundance: -
j_gene: TRBJ2-7

CDR3aa: CASSGQNNEQFF
CDR3nt: TGTGCCAGCAGCGGGCAGAACAATGAGCAGTTCTTC
v_gene: TRBV9
d_gene: -
abundance: -
j_gene: TRBJ2-1

CDR3aa: CASTLGLAPNEQFF
CDR3nt: TGTGCCAGTACGCTTGGGCTAGCGCCCAATGAGCAGTTCTTC
v_gene: TRBV9
d_gene: -
abundance: -
j_gene: TRBJ2-1